Shown below are 23 T cell receptor beta chains from a single sample sequenced in a study of CD8 T cells in ankylosing spondylitis. Study-level findings and limits: One TCR beta motif, made up of eight highly homologous variants, appeared characteristic of ankylosing spondylitis blood.

Antigen specificity for these receptors is unknown. One entry per CDR3 protein, called by TCRdb with MiXCR from the 5' RACE reads. Counted here are about 750,000 distinct CDR3 sequences, 19% occurring once; the ten biggest clones make up roughly a fifth. The sequenced sample consisted of blood, either unsorted or a sorted T cell fraction (not recorded which). The receptors here all came from a male donor with ankylosing spondylitis.

This chain joins TRBV10-3 and TRBJ2-2; 8 bases are a match to TRBD2. V lost 6 bases and J lost 5; bases outside the gene matches: 8. Germline lookup yields CDR1 ENHRY and CDR2 SYGVKD. This CDR3 has 15 amino acids. CDR3 sequence: CAIRSSGSETGELFF. The CDR3 region has the DNA TGTGCCATCAGGTCCAGCGGGAGTGAGACCGGGGAGCTGTTTTTT.

This sequence joins TRBV6-2 or TRBV6-3 and TRBJ2-7; possible D gene TRBD1, 5 bases. The CDR3 is made up of 16 amino acids. Trimming left V 0 bases short and J 2 bases short, with 14 bases between. Germline V lookup: CDR1 MNHEY, CDR2 SVGEGT. CDR3 loop: CASSYSTASPTYEQYF. The CDR3 DNA reads as TGTGCCAGCAGTTACTCGACAGCCAGTCCGACCTACGAGCAGTACTTC.

This clonotype was detected only a few times. The J gene is TRBJ2-3, the V gene TRBV9; possible D gene TRBD2, 6 bases. Germline CDR1 reads SGDLS; CDR2 reads YYNGEE. With 0 bases removed from V and 3 bases from J, the gap between germline ends came to 17 bases. The CDR3 has 17 amino acids. The CDR3 region has the DNA TGTGCCAGCAGCGTAGTGGGGTACGGGGGAGAGACAGATACGCAGTATTTT. The encoded protein is CASSVVGYGGETDTQYF.

This chain connects TRBV5-1 to TRBJ1-2, with D unclear. Germline CDR1 SGHRS, CDR2 YFSETQ. Between the trimmed V and J ends, which lost 6 bases and 1 base, there was a span of 7 bases. The CDR3 consists of 12 residues. The CDR3 spells CASTADNYGYTF. The DNA of the CDR3 is TGCGCCAGCACCGCAGATAACTATGGCTACACCTTC.

The J gene is TRBJ1-2, the V gene TRBV7-9, with TRBD1 as a possible D gene (5 bases). This CDR3 contains 13 residues. CDR1 is SEHNR, CDR2 FQNEAQ, per germline (reference sequence). The germline V and J ends were trimmed by 3 bases and 7 bases, with 12 bases remaining between them. The CDR3 is CASSFSGNVGYTF. The CDR3, as DNA: TGTGCCAGCAGCTTTTCAGGGAACGTTGGCTACACCTTC.

This clonotype came up once. Possible read error: a much larger clone is one base away. The rearrangement uses TRBV3-1 and TRBJ2-1; 12 bases map to TRBD2. Germline V gives CDR1 LGHDT, CDR2 YNNKEL (reference sequence). This CDR3 has 16 residues. The chain's CDR3 is CASSHTTSGRMNERFF. The DNA of the CDR3 is TGTGCCAGCAGCCATACCACTAGCGGGAGGATGAATGAGCGGTTCTTC.

This clonotype has ten or more counts. This chain joins TRBV5-5 and TRBJ1-1, with TRBD1 as a possible D gene (5 bases). Trimming removed 3 bases at V and 4 bases at J, with 19 bases between. Germline CDR1 and CDR2: SGHKS and YYEKEE (reference sequence). The CDR3 is made up of 16 amino acids. CDR3 in DNA: TGTGCCAGCAGCTCCCGTTTGGGGGTTCTGGGCACTGAAGCTTTCTTT. Its translation: CASSSRLGVLGTEAFF.

There are a few counts of this clonotype. The chain is built from TRBV29-1 and TRBJ1-2; D gene ambiguous. Trimming shortened V by 1 base and J by 5 bases, and 11 bases separated the two germline ends. The length of the CDR3 is 13 residues. Per germline, CDR1 SQVTM and CDR2 ANQGSEA. This chain's CDR3 is CSVEAYRTYGYTF. CDR3 nucleotide sequence: TGCAGCGTTGAAGCCTATAGGACTTATGGCTACACCTTC.

This clonotype was counted many times. This chain joins TRBV11-2 and TRBJ2-1, with unresolved D. The CDR3 is 13 residues long. Trimming left V 1 base short and J 5 bases short, with 6 bases between. The germline gives CDR1 SGHAT, CDR2 FQNNGV. The DNA of the CDR3 is TGTGCCAGCAGCTTAGGGCCCGACAATGAGCAGTTCTTC. Amino acid sequence: CASSLGPDNEQFF.

This clonotype has just a few counts. The chain links TRBV11-2 to TRBJ2-7; D uncertain. CDR1 is SGHAT and CDR2 is FQNNGV in the germline V gene. Trimming cost V 0 bases and J 6 bases, with 6 bases left between them. This CDR3 spans 12 amino acids. The CDR3 region is CASSLDLPEQYF. DNA for the CDR3: TGTGCCAGCAGCTTAGATCTCCCCGAGCAGTACTTC.

This clonotype was seen only a few times. The V call is TRBV27, the J call TRBJ2-7; the match to TRBD1 covers 11 bases. Per germline, CDR1 MNHEY and CDR2 SMNVEV (reference sequence). The CDR3 extends over 15 amino acids. With V trimmed by 4 bases and J by 6 bases, 8 bases remained unmatched. The CDR3 DNA is TGTGCCAGCAGTTCAACCGGGACAGGGGGTTTCGAGCAGTACTTC. It codes for CASSSTGTGGFEQYF.

The chain has TRBV28 and TRBJ2-5, with no clear D. Trimming stripped 4 bases from V and 8 bases from J, with 20 bases between. This CDR3 has 15 residues. CDR1 and CDR2 from the germline V gene are MDHEN and SYDVKM. This CDR3 reads CASSSITLSMRTQYF. The CDR3 nucleotides are TGTGCCAGCAGTTCCATTACCCTTTCGATGAGAACCCAGTACTTC.

The rearrangement links TRBV3-1 to TRBJ2-2; weak D call: TRBD1 (6 bases). Germline CDR1 is LGHDT and CDR2 is YNNKEL (reference sequence). Trimming stripped 3 bases from V and 0 bases from J, with 8 bases between. The CDR3 loop spans 15 amino acids. The CDR3 protein is CASSQGATNTGELFF. Here the CDR3 DNA reads TGTGCCAGCAGCCAGGGGGCAACGAACACCGGGGAGCTGTTTTTT.

In this sample, this clonotype turned up many times. The chain is built from TRBV4-3 and TRBJ2-7; no reliable D call. This CDR3 contains 15 residues. The V end lost 1 base, the J end lost 3 bases, and 13 bases lay between the germline ends. Germline V gene data show CDR1 as LGHNA and CDR2 as YSLEER. In DNA form, the CDR3 reads TGCGCCAGCAGCCAAGGACGGAGTCTCCTCTACGAGCAGTACTTC. It is translated as CASSQGRSLLYEQYF.

The chain recombines TRBV7-2 with TRBJ1-4; D unresolved. Between the trimmed V and J ends, which lost 6 bases and 5 bases, there was a span of 10 bases. CDR1 is SGHTA and CDR2 is FQGNSA in the germline V gene. CDR3 length equals 13 residues. The CDR3 here is CASRAAGNEKLFF. CDR3 in DNA: TGTGCCAGCAGAGCTGCGGGGAATGAAAAACTGTTTTTT.

At least ten counts were recorded for this clonotype. The CDR3 nucleotides read TGTGCCAGCAGTTACGGGGTTAGCCCTTACGAGCAGTACTTC. Amino acids: CASSYGVSPYEQYF. This chain joins TRBV6-5 and TRBJ2-7; no firm D call. The CDR3 loop spans 14 amino acids. V lost 2 bases and J 4 bases, leaving 12 bases between the germline ends. Per the germline V gene, CDR1 is MNHEY and CDR2 is SVGAGI.

The genes are TRBV2 and TRBJ1-5, with a tentative D call TRBD1 (5 bases). Deletions cut 5 bases from V and 6 bases from J, with 14 bases between. CDR3 length: 14 residues. In germline, CDR1 is SNHLY, CDR2 FYNNEI. CDR3 amino acids: CASSQGVAGQPQHF. CDR3 DNA: TGTGCCAGCAGTCAGGGCGTTGCGGGTCAGCCCCAGCATTTT. The full variable domain, in which reference TRBV2 and TRBJ1-5 provide the parts outside the CDR3, is EPEVTQTPSHQVTQMGQEVILRCVPISNHLYFYWYRQILGQKVEFLVSFYNNEISEKSEIFDDQFSVERPDGSNFTLKIRSTKLEDSAMYFCASSQGVAGQPQHFGDGTRLSIL.

This clonotype was seen a few times. The genes are TRBV4-3 and TRBJ2-7; D is undetermined. Germline assignment: CDR1 LGHNA and CDR2 YSLEER. This CDR3 spans 15 amino acids. V was trimmed by 0 bases and J by 3 bases, leaving 12 bases between them. In DNA, the CDR3 is TGCGCCAGCAGCCAAGATCGTGGCCCGAACTACGAGCAGTACTTC. As protein: CASSQDRGPNYEQYF.

The table lists this clonotype with a count of one. V usage is TRBV7-2 and J usage is TRBJ2-5; tentative D call: TRBD1 (5 bases). Germline assignment: CDR1 SGHTA and CDR2 FQGNSA. The CDR3 loop spans 14 amino acids. Deletions cut 3 bases from V and 3 bases from J, with 11 bases between. Here the CDR3 reads CASSFAGQKETQYF. The CDR3 DNA reads TGTGCCAGCAGCTTCGCAGGGCAGAAAGAGACCCAGTACTTC.

This chain connects TRBV6-6 to TRBJ1-5, with 7 bases lining up with TRBD1. The CDR3 loop spans 17 amino acids. Germline lookup yields CDR1 MNHNY and CDR2 SVGAGI (reference sequence). J gave up 7 bases and V 2 bases, and 14 bases lay outside the gene matches. DNA of the CDR3: TGTGCCAGCAGTTACGCGGGGCAGGGGACAGAGCTCCAGCCCCAGCATTTT. Encoded protein: CASSYAGQGTELQPQHF.

This chain joins TRBV28 and TRBJ2-1, with a weak D call TRBD1 (5 bases). Germline values: CDR1 MDHEN, CDR2 SYDVKM. The CDR3 extends over 13 amino acids. Trimming cost V 3 bases and J 4 bases, with 7 bases left between them. The CDR3 region is CASSFTGYNEQFF. CDR3 DNA sequence: TGTGCCAGCAGTTTCACAGGTTACAATGAGCAGTTCTTC.

This clonotype was seen just once. The genes are TRBV24-1 and TRBJ1-1, with D unclear. Germline V gives CDR1 KGHDR, CDR2 SFDVKD. The CDR3 is 13 amino acids. The V end lost 4 bases, the J end lost 7 bases, and 12 bases lay between the germline ends. CDR3 DNA sequence: TGTGCCACCAGTGACCCCTTAGCGGGTGAAGCTTTCTTT. Protein product: CATSDPLAGEAFF.

This chain uses TRBV5-1 with TRBJ2-1, with 7 bases that match TRBD1. From germline, CDR1 is SGHRS and CDR2 YFSETQ. This CDR3 has 13 amino acids. Trimming cost V 4 bases and J 5 bases; bases outside gene matches: 3. Here the CDR3 reads CASSPGTDNEQFF. The DNA for the CDR3 is TGCGCCAGCAGCCCTGGGACAGACAATGAGCAGTTCTTC.